Below are 23 T cell receptor beta chains sequenced from a single sample in a study of long-term antiretroviral therapy in people with HIV (dated by TCRdb to about 2022). Sequencing of the TRB variable region was done with the immunoSEQ hsTCRB v3.0 assay at survey level resolution. This immuneACCESS table, as held by TCRdb, lists in-frame sequences with V and J called but not all clones. Of the missing ones, under half trace to an unresolved V gene in checked studies; the others have no known cause. The sample data list some 17,000 clones, and around four fifths of these were observed just once. Together, the top ten hold roughly 15% of the sample. The material sequenced was unsorted PBMCs, taken approximately 2.1 years before starting antiretroviral therapy. The receptor set was obtained from a man aged 30-40 years with HIV.

This chain's CDR3 is CASSSVGIANEKLFF. The CDR3 region has the DNA TGTGCCAGCAGTTCTGTGGGGATAGCTAATGAAAAACTGTTTTTT. J is TRBJ1-4 and V is TRBV28; no clear D gene. With 4 bases removed from V and 3 bases from J, the gap between germline ends came to 12 bases. Germline CDR1 reads MDHEN; CDR2 reads SYDVKM. The CDR3 runs to 15 residues.

The chain links TRBV25-1 to TRBJ1-1; 10 bases align to TRBD1. V shed 4 bases, J shed 5 bases, and the junction held 10 bases outside the gene matches. CDR1 is MGHDK, CDR2 SYGVNS, per germline. The CDR3 has 16 residues. The DNA of the CDR3 is TGTGCCAGCAGTGCTACGACAGGGGGCAAGGGGACTGAAGCTTTCTTT. This sequence encodes CASSATTGGKGTEAFF.

This clone counts as medium-sized. The chain carries TRBV6-6 and TRBJ2-2, with 10 positions matching TRBD2. Germline assignment: CDR1 MNHNY and CDR2 SVGAGI (reference sequence). Unmatched junction bases numbered 7, after V lost 5 bases and J lost 4 bases. CDR3 size: 16 residues. CDR3 loop: CASSGGLAEGTGELFF. The CDR3 DNA sequence: TGTGCCAGCAGTGGTGGACTAGCGGAGGGCACCGGGGAGCTGTTTTTT.

The rearrangement joins TRBV7-3 to TRBJ2-5, with D uncertain. V shed 3 bases and J shed 5 bases, with 7 bases lying between them. From germline, CDR1 is SGHTA and CDR2 FQGTGA. This CDR3 region has 12 residues. CDR3 sequence reads: CASSFPGETQYF. As DNA, the CDR3 is TGTGCCAGCAGCTTCCCCGGGGAGACCCAGTACTTC.

The chain couples TRBV12-5 to TRBJ2-1, with D unclear. V was shortened by 0 bases and J by 10 bases, with 4 bases between the two germline ends. Germline V gives CDR1 LGHNT, CDR2 FRNRAP. The CDR3 extends over 11 amino acids. The CDR3 loop is CASGLVEEQFF. The CDR3 DNA sequence: TGTGCTAGTGGTTTGGTTGAGGAGCAGTTCTTC.

The chain carries TRBV6-1 and TRBJ2-4, with 7 nucleotides matching TRBD1. The CDR3 has 13 residues. J lost 7 bases, V lost 6 bases, and 6 bases had no gene match. Germline CDR1 and CDR2: MNHNS and SASEGT. The CDR3 sequence: CASRPTGVNIQYF. As DNA, the CDR3 is TGTGCCAGCAGACCTACAGGGGTCAACATTCAGTACTTC.

This clone was detected only once. The chain has TRBV29-1 and TRBJ2-6; no clear D. From germline, CDR1 is SQVTM and CDR2 ANQGSEA. The CDR3 is 14 residues long. V was clipped by 3 bases and J by 0 bases, with 6 bases between them. CDR3 residues: CSVDEDSGANVLTF. The CDR3 DNA reads as TGCAGCGTTGATGAGGACTCTGGGGCCAACGTCCTGACTTTC.

This chain joins TRBV5-4 and TRBJ1-2, with 7 bases that match TRBD1. The CDR3 sequence is 15 residues long. V was clipped by 0 bases and J by 4 bases; unmatched bases: 6. Per germline, CDR1 SGHNT and CDR2 YYREEE (reference sequence). Written as DNA, the CDR3 is TGTGCCAGCAGCTTGGAAGGGTCAGGGGGCTATGGCTACACCTTC. It is translated as CASSLEGSGGYGYTF.

This clone has just a few counts. The chain uses TRBV10-1 and TRBJ1-3; maybe TRBD1 (6 bases). The length of the CDR3 is 16 residues. V lost 4 bases to trimming and J lost 5 bases, with 18 bases between them. Germline V gives CDR1 WNHNN, CDR2 SYGVQD (reference sequence). CDR3 nucleotides: TGCGCCAGCAGTGTTTGGGGGCTGAAGGGGCGAAACACCATATATTTT. This encodes CASSVWGLKGRNTIYF.

CDR3: CASRTDFRGGSPLHF. As DNA, the CDR3 is TGTGCCAGCAGGACCGACTTCAGGGGGGGATCACCCCTCCACTTT. The rearrangement links TRBV6-5 to TRBJ1-6; 7 bases match TRBD1. Unmatched junction bases numbered 12, after V lost 6 bases and J lost 10 bases. The CDR3 sequence is 15 residues long. Per germline, CDR1 MNHEY and CDR2 SVGAGI.

The rearrangement joins TRBV27 to TRBJ2-7; 9 bases align to TRBD1. The CDR3 is 15 amino acids. Trimming cost V 4 bases and J 2 bases; bases outside gene matches: 6. Germline V gene sequence: CDR1 MNHEY, CDR2 SMNVEV (reference sequence). The CDR3, as DNA: TGTGCCAGCAGTTCCGGACAGGGGAGGGCCTACGAGCAGTACTTC. This sequence encodes CASSSGQGRAYEQYF.

The chain is built from TRBV5-1 and TRBJ2-7, with 7 bases aligning to TRBD1. Germline V CDR1 and CDR2: SGHRS, YFSETQ. The junction had 7 bases not matched to a gene; V was cut back by 0 bases and J by 1 base. CDR3 size: 16 residues. The CDR3 loop is CASSLGRQGASYEQYF. In DNA form, the CDR3 reads TGCGCCAGCAGCTTGGGTCGACAGGGAGCGTCCTACGAGCAGTACTTC.

This clone has only a few counts. The V and J genes are TRBV7-8 and TRBJ2-7; D is perhaps TRBD2 (7 bases). Deletions cut 3 bases from V and 3 bases from J, with 18 bases between. The CDR3 covers 16 residues. Germline values: CDR1 SGHVS, CDR2 FQNEAQ. For the CDR3, the DNA is TGTGCCAGCAGCTTCTCCGACAGGCTAGCGGACTACGAGCAGTACTTC. This translates into CASSFSDRLADYEQYF.

The table lists this clone with a few counts. The chain uses TRBV6-1 and TRBJ1-2; TRBD1 might be the D (5 bases). V lost 2 bases to trimming and J lost 1 base, with 8 bases between them. The CDR3 is made up of 14 amino acids. The germline V gene encodes CDR1 MNHNS and CDR2 SASEGT. This chain's CDR3 is CASSEPRGNYGYTF. CDR3 in DNA: TGTGCCAGCAGTGAACCGAGGGGTAACTATGGCTACACCTTC.

Of note for this clone: The conserved phenylalanine or tryptophan normally closing the CDR3 is absent here, so this likely arose from a read error. The DNA is left out, because the CDR3 cannot be placed on it with certainty; the CDR3 is given as TCRdb lists it. The V and J genes are TRBV28 and TRBJ2-7; the D segment call TRBD2 is taken from the table without a DNA check. Germline V CDR1 and CDR2: MDHEN, SYDVKM. The CDR3 has 12 amino acids, counting both end residues. CDR3 residues: CASSPPVGILDL.

V usage is TRBV5-5 and J usage is TRBJ2-3, with D perhaps being TRBD1 or TRBD2 (5 bases each). The CDR3 has 17 residues. V lost 1 base and J lost 3, with 18 bases in between. The germline gives CDR1 SGHKS, CDR2 YYEKEE (reference sequence). CDR3: CASSLPSAQGRTDTQYF. The CDR3 region has the DNA TGTGCCAGCAGCTTGCCCTCGGCGCAGGGACGAACAGATACGCAGTATTTT.

There are a few counts of this clone. This rearrangement joins TRBV30 to TRBJ2-2; possibly TRBD2 for D (5 bases). There are 13 residues in the CDR3. Looked up from germline, CDR1 is GTSNPN and CDR2 is SVGIG (reference sequence). Trimming removed 0 bases at V and 6 bases at J, with 8 bases between. The CDR3 bases are TGTGCCTGGAGTGTTGGGCGGGCCGGGGAGCTGTTTTTT. It translates to CAWSVGRAGELFF.

The J gene is TRBJ1-4, the V gene TRBV6-5; TRBD1 agrees at 11 bases. CDR1 MNHEY and CDR2 SVGAGI come from the germline V gene. The V and J ends lost 5 bases and 11 bases, in that order; junction bases with no gene match: 7. The CDR3 has 14 amino acids. The CDR3 DNA follows: TGTGCCAGCAGTCTAGGGACAGGGGGATCGAAACTGTTTTTT. Translated: CASSLGTGGSKLFF.

The chain links TRBV5-6 to TRBJ2-5; no firm D call. The germline V gene has CDR1 SGHDT and CDR2 YYEEEE. This CDR3 is 13 amino acids long. V was pared by 2 bases and J by 4 bases, with 9 bases between. CDR3 in amino acids: CASSFDTIETQYF. The DNA for the CDR3 is TGTGCCAGCAGCTTCGATACGATAGAGACCCAGTACTTC.

The gene calls are TRBV7-2 and TRBJ1-2, with D unclear. Germline CDR1 is SGHTA and CDR2 is FQGNSA. The length of the CDR3 is 13 residues. V was trimmed by 5 bases and J by 4 bases, leaving 11 bases between them. The CDR3 DNA sequence: TGTGCCAGCAGCCCGGGCTCCGTCTATGGCTACACCTTC. It specifies CASSPGSVYGYTF.

The rearrangement links TRBV2 to TRBJ1-2; no clear D gene. The CDR3 consists of 13 residues. V lost 6 bases and J 0 bases, leaving 8 bases between the germline ends. CDR1 is SNHLY, CDR2 FYNNEI, per germline. The CDR3 region is CASSWTANYGYTF. In DNA form, the CDR3 reads TGTGCCAGCAGCTGGACGGCTAACTATGGCTACACCTTC.

To note about this clone: Different DNA sequences within this sample yield the same CDR3. The chain joins TRBV28 to TRBJ2-7, with TRBD2 matching over 8 bases. Trimming took 6 bases from V and 0 from J; bases not matched to a gene: 7. Germline V gives CDR1 MDHEN, CDR2 SYDVKM. The CDR3 is 15 amino acids. In DNA form, the CDR3 reads TGTGCCAGCAGCTTCAGCGGGGGTCCCTCCTACGAGCAGTACTTC. This codes for CASSFSGGPSYEQYF.

The chain carries TRBV27 and TRBJ2-5; no clear D. The CDR3 runs 9 residues. From germline, CDR1 is MNHEY and CDR2 SMNVEV (reference sequence). With 10 bases removed from V and 1 base from J, the gap between germline ends came to 1 base. The CDR3 spells CAIQETQYF. CDR3 bases: TGTGCCATCCAAGAGACCCAGTACTTC.